This passage covers 13 T cell receptor beta chains from one sample sequenced in a study of Ad26.COV2.S vaccination and SARS-CoV-2 variants. Assay used: immunoSEQ multiplex PCR; TCRdb lists only in-frame clones, some missing. Here the sample spans about 140,000 clones, 70% to 90% being singletons. The material sequenced was peripheral blood, taken after recovery from COVID-19. These receptor sequences come from a human donor who had recovered from COVID-19.

V usage is TRBV7-2 and J usage is TRBJ1-4; D gene ambiguous. Deletions cut 3 bases from V and 2 bases from J, with 10 bases between. Germline CDR1 is SGHTA and CDR2 is FQGNSA. This CDR3 is 15 amino acids long. The CDR3, as DNA: TGTGCCAGCAGCTTTGGCGGGAGGACTAATGAAAAACTGTTTTTT. It yields the protein CASSFGGRTNEKLFF. Full variable domain (rest looked up from reference TRBV7-2 and TRBJ1-4): GAGVSQSPSNKVTEKGKDVELRCDPISGHTALYWYRQSLGQGLEFLIYFQGNSAPDKSGLPSDRFSAERTGGSVSTLTIQRTQQEDSAVYLCASSFGGRTNEKLFFGSGTQLSVL.

The rearrangement uses TRBV29-1 and TRBJ2-5, with D possibly being TRBD1 (5 bases). V dropped 0 bases and J dropped 4 bases, with 15 bases sitting between them. This CDR3 comprises 15 residues. Looked up from germline, CDR1 is SQVTM and CDR2 is ANQGSEA. CDR3 in DNA: TGCAGCGTTGAAGATGAGAGCAGGGTGGGAGAGACCCAGTACTTC. This encodes CSVEDESRVGETQYF.

V and J are TRBV4-1 and TRBJ2-3, with TRBD2 matching 12 bases. The V gene's germline CDR1 is MGHRA and CDR2 YSYEKL. CDR3 length: 16 amino acids. With V trimmed by 2 bases and J by 5 bases, 5 bases remained unmatched. This chain's CDR3 is CASSQSTSGGGDTQYF. CDR3 DNA sequence: TGCGCCAGCAGCCAATCGACTAGCGGGGGCGGAGATACGCAGTATTTT.

The chain joins TRBV28 to TRBJ2-2, with 8 bases fitting TRBD2. Germline lookup yields CDR1 MDHEN and CDR2 SYDVKM. CDR3 length: 14 amino acids. The ends lost 7 bases at V and 6 bases at J; junction bases unmatched: 7. The CDR3 nucleotides are TGTGCCAGCAAGCGGGGGAGCACATCCGGGGAGCTGTTTTTT. It yields the protein CASKRGSTSGELFF.

The CDR3 coding sequence is TGTGCCAGCAGCCACTCAGGGCAGGGGGCAAACGGGGAGCTGTTTTTT. It is translated as CASSHSGQGANGELFF. The genes are TRBV5-5 and TRBJ2-2; 8 bases agree with TRBD1. The CDR3 contains 16 residues. The V gene end was trimmed by 4 bases and the J gene end by 7 bases; junction bases not matched to a gene: 12. The germline CDR1 and CDR2 sequences are SGHKS and YYEKEE (reference sequence).

The chain carries TRBV18 and TRBJ2-1; the D gene could be TRBD1 or TRBD2 (5 bases each). V shed 8 bases and J shed 6 bases, with 20 bases lying between them. The CDR3 has 15 residues. Looked up from germline, CDR1 is KGHSH and CDR2 is LQKENI. The CDR3 spells CASTYAGTAANEQFF. The CDR3 nucleotides read TGTGCCAGCACATACGCCGGGACGGCAGCCAATGAGCAGTTCTTC.

This rearrangement joins TRBV21-1 to TRBJ1-4. TRBV21-1 is reported as a pseudogene. This CDR3 spans 12 amino acids. The CDR3 sequence is CASSTGNEKLFF. CDR3 DNA sequence: TGTGCCAGCAGCACCGGTAACGAAAAACTGTTTTTT.

The chain employs TRBV18 and TRBJ1-4; 8 positions match TRBD1. J was trimmed by 3 bases and V by 6 bases; bases with no gene match: 9. This CDR3 region has 16 residues. Looked up from germline, CDR1 is KGHSH and CDR2 is LQKENI. CDR3 sequence: CASSPTGAQSNEKLFF. CDR3 nucleotide sequence: TGTGCCAGCTCCCCGACAGGGGCCCAGTCTAATGAAAAACTGTTTTTT.

The gene calls are TRBV5-1 and TRBJ2-7; D gene ambiguous. Trimming cost V 0 bases and J 2 bases, with 9 bases left between them. The germline CDR1 and CDR2 sequences are SGHRS and YFSETQ. The CDR3 covers 14 residues. CDR3 DNA sequence: TGCGCCAGCAGCTTGGACTCCCAAACCTACGAGCAGTACTTC. Encoded protein: CASSLDSQTYEQYF.

This chain connects TRBV5-6 to TRBJ2-5; TRBD1 might be the D (6 bases). Germline V gene sequence: CDR1 SGHDT, CDR2 YYEEEE. This CDR3 region has 13 residues. Trimming stripped 4 bases from V and 1 base from J, with 8 bases between. The CDR3 is CASSTGPQETQYF. CDR3 DNA sequence: TGTGCCAGCAGCACAGGGCCCCAAGAGACCCAGTACTTC.

CDR3 amino acids: CASSLASFGQNSPLHF. For the CDR3, the DNA is TGCGCCAGCAGCTTAGCCTCCTTTGGTCAGAATTCACCCCTCCACTTT. This chain uses TRBV4-1 with TRBJ1-6; D gene ambiguous. V lost 5 bases and J lost 7, with 18 bases in between. From germline, CDR1 is MGHRA and CDR2 YSYEKL. The CDR3 loop spans 16 amino acids.

The chain uses TRBV5-1 and TRBJ2-5; TRBD1 aligns across 10 bases. This CDR3 is built from 15 residues. Germline lookup yields CDR1 SGHRS and CDR2 YFSETQ. V gave up 2 bases and J gave up 5 bases; unmatched junction bases: 6. The CDR3 bases are TGCGCCAGCAGCTTACGACAGGGGGCTGAGGAGACCCAGTACTTC. Translated, it gives CASSLRQGAEETQYF.

J is TRBJ1-1 and V is TRBV7-8; no definite D call. Trimming cost V 4 bases and J 0 bases, with 15 bases left between them. Germline V gives CDR1 SGHVS, CDR2 FQNEAQ. This CDR3 has 16 residues. The CDR3 DNA is TGTGCCAGCAGCTCTGGAGGGTGGAACATGAACACTGAAGCTTTCTTT. It codes for CASSSGGWNMNTEAFF.